A selection of T cell receptor beta chains follows, all from one sample in a study of T cell changes during pregnancy in multiple sclerosis. Only in-frame clones appear in the TCRdb table, and some are missing; sequencing was by immunoSEQ multiplex PCR. The table lists around 130,000 clones, 96% of them singletons. The specimen was peripheral blood, collected after pregnancy. The source of these receptors is a female donor with multiple sclerosis, enrolled in a pregnancy study. Both conserved end residues are part of each CDR3. The D gene is left open where the match is weak. Rows give clone size only sometimes, using once, few, many, or a class for an expanded clone.

TRBD1	TRBV4-2	TRBJ1-2	-	TGTGCCAGCAGCCAAGAAGGGGGCCGGGGCTACACCTTC	CASSQEGGRGYTF
TRBD1	TRBV6-6	TRBJ2-1	-	TGTGCCAGCAGTTACTCCGGGACAGGGGTGATAGGGGAGCAGTTCTTC	CASSYSGTGVIGEQFF
-	TRBV15	TRBJ2-2	-	TGTGCCACCACCCCTGGTAGGGGAGGCCATGGCACCGGGGAGCTGTTTTTT	CATTPGRGGHGTGELFF
-	TRBV29-1	TRBJ2-3	-	TGCAGCCTAACTAGCCCTCCCCTGGATACGCAGTATTTT	CSLTSPPLDTQYF
-	TRBV2	TRBJ2-2	-	TGTGCCAGCAGCCGGGACTTTAACACCGGGGAGCTGTTTTTT	CASSRDFNTGELFF
-	TRBV28	TRBJ1-4	-	TGTGCCAGCAGGGGTACAGAAGTCGGTGAAAAACTGTTTTTT	CASRGTEVGEKLFF
TRBD1	TRBV4-3	TRBJ2-6	-	TGCGCCAGCAGCCAAGGACAGGGGGCAATCAGTGGGGCCAACGTCCTGACTTTC	CASSQGQGAISGANVLTF
-	TRBV29-1	TRBJ1-2	-	TGCAGCGTTGGAGCGGGGGATGGCTACACCTTC	CSVGAGDGYTF
TRBD2	TRBV11-2	TRBJ2-7	-	TGTGCCAGCAGCTTAGGTAGCGGGACTAGCGGGAGATACGAGCAGTACTTC	CASSLGSGTSGRYEQYF
TRBD1	TRBV6-6	TRBJ2-7	-	TGTGCCAGCAGTAGCCGACAGGGGCACTCCTACGAGCAGTACTTC	CASSSRQGHSYEQYF
TRBD1	TRBV5-6	TRBJ2-7	-	TGTGCCAGCAGCTTGGGGGACAGCCCTTACGAGCAGTACTTC	CASSLGDSPYEQYF
TRBD2	TRBV5-1	TRBJ2-3	-	TGCGCCAGCAGCTTACTAGCGGGCTCAAGGAGGGGCACAGATACGCAGTATTTT	CASSLLAGSRRGTDTQYF
-	TRBV2	TRBJ1-4	-	TGTGCCAGCGCGTACCGGGGGGAAAAACTGTTTTTT	CASAYRGEKLFF
-	TRBV7-2	TRBJ2-7	once	TGTGCCAGCAGCTTACTCAGGGGTCGAAACTACGAGCAGTACTTC	CASSLLRGRNYEQYF
-	TRBV13	TRBJ1-1	-	TGTGCCAGCAGCTTAGCGGTAAACACTGAAGCTTTCTTT	CASSLAVNTEAFF
TRBD1	TRBV29-1	TRBJ2-7	-	TGCAGCGTACGACAGGGTACCTACGAGCAGTACTTC	CSVRQGTYEQYF
TRBD2	TRBV29-1	TRBJ2-1	-	TGCAGCGTTGGGCGCAGCGGGAGAAACAATGAGCAGTTCTTC	CSVGRSGRNNEQFF
TRBD2	TRBV2	TRBJ2-7	-	TGTGCCAGCAGTGAAGCCGGGACTAGACAATACGAGCAGTACTTC	CASSEAGTRQYEQYF
-	TRBV28	TRBJ1-2	once	TGTGCCAGCAGTTTGGAAGGGGTAGCCTATGGCTACACCTTC	CASSLEGVAYGYTF
-	TRBV7-8	TRBJ1-1	-	TGTGCCAGCAGCCTCCGGCTCGGGGGCACTGAAGCTTTCTTT	CASSLRLGGTEAFF
TRBD1	TRBV18	TRBJ1-1	-	TGTGCCAGCTCACCTTCAGGGGGCCTTCAAGGTGAAGCTTTCTTT	CASSPSGGLQGEAFF
TRBD2	TRBV11-1	TRBJ2-1	-	TGTGCCAGCAGCGGGCAGCGGGAGGGCCTCGCTGAGCAGTTCTTC	CASSGQREGLAEQFF
-	TRBV2	TRBJ1-3	once	TGTGCCAGCAGCCGACTTGGCTCTGGAAACACCATATATTTT	CASSRLGSGNTIYF
TRBD1	TRBV19	TRBJ1-4	-	TGTGCCAGTAGCAATCACCGGGACAGGGCTAATGAAAAACTGTTTTTT	CASSNHRDRANEKLFF
-	TRBV28	TRBJ2-7	-	TGTGCCAGCAGTTTGGCCCAGACCTACGAGCAGTACTTC	CASSLAQTYEQYF
TRBD1	TRBV15	TRBJ1-5	-	TGTGCCACCAGCCAACCTCTGGGCAGGGGGCCTCAGCCCCAGCATTTT	CATSQPLGRGPQPQHF
TRBD1	TRBV28	TRBJ2-3	-	TGTGCCAGCAGTTGGGACAGGCGTAGCACAGATACGCAGTATTTT	CASSWDRRSTDTQYF
-	TRBV27	TRBJ2-7	-	TGTGCCAGCAGTTGGGGGGAAAGGAGGGAGCAGTACTTC	CASSWGERREQYF
-	TRBV21-1	TRBJ1-2	-	TGTGCCAGCAGCAACGGAACTGAATCGAGACAGAGCCACCTTAAGTATGGCTACACCTTC	CASSNGTESRQSHLKYGYTF